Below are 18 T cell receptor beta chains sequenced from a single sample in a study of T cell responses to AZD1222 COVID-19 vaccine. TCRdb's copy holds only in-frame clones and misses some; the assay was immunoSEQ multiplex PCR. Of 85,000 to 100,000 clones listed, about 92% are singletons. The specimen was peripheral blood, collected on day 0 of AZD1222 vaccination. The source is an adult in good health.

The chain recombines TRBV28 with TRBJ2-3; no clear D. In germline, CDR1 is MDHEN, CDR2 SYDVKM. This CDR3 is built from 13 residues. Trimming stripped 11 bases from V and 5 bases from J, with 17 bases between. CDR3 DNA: TGTGCCCTGAAAAGCCACACCTTAGATACGCAGTATTTT. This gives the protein CALKSHTLDTQYF. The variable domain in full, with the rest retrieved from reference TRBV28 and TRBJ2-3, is DVKVTQSSRYLVKRTGEKVFLECVQDMDHENMFWYRQDPGLGLRLIYFSYDVKMKEKGDIPEGYSVSREKKERFSLILESASTNQTSMYLCALKSHTLDTQYFGPGTRLTVL.

In DNA, the CDR3 is TGTGCCAGTAGTATGGTGGGGGCCAGCTCCTACGAGCAGTACTTC. Translated: CASSMVGASSYEQYF. The chain uses TRBV19 and TRBJ2-7; D might be TRBD1 (6 bases). V lost 3 bases, J lost 0 bases, and 12 bases lay in between. CDR1 is LNHDA and CDR2 is SQIVND in the germline V gene (reference sequence). The length of the CDR3 is 15 residues.

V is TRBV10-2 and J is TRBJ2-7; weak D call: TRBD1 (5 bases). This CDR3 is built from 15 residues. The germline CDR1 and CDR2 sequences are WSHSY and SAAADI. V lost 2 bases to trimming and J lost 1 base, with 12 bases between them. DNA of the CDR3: TGCGCCAGCAGTGAGGTGGGGCCCCCTTCCTACGAGCAGTACTTC. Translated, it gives CASSEVGPPSYEQYF.

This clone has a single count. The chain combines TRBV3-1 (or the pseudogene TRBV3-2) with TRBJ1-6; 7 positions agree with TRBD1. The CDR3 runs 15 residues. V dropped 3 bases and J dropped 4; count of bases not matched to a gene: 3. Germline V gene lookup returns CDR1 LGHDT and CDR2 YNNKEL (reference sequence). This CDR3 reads CASSQGTEYNSPLHF. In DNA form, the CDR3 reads TGTGCCAGCAGCCAGGGGACAGAGTATAATTCACCCCTCCACTTT.

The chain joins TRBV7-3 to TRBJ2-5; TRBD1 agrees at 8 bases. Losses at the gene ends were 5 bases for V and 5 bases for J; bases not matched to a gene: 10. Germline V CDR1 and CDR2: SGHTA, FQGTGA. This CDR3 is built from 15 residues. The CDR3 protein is CASSPLAGQDETQYF. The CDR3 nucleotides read TGTGCCAGCAGCCCTCTGGCGGGACAGGACGAGACCCAGTACTTC.

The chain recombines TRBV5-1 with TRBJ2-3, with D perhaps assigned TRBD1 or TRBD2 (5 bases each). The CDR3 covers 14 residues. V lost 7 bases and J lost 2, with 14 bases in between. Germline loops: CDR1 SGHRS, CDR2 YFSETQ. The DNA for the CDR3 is TGCGCCAGCTCCGGACGGGGACCCACAGATACGCAGTATTTT. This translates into CASSGRGPTDTQYF.

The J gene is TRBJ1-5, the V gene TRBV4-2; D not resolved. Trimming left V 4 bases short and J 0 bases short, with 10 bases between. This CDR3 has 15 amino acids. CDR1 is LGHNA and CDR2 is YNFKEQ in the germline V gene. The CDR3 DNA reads TGTGCCAGCAGCCCGGACGGAGATAGCAATCAGCCCCAGCATTTT. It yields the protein CASSPDGDSNQPQHF.

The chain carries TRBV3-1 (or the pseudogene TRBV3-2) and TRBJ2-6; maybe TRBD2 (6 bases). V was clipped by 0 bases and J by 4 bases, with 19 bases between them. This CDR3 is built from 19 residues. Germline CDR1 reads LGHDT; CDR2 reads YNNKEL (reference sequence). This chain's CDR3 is CASSQEMRGGTEGANVLTF. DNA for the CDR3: TGTGCCAGCAGCCAAGAGATGAGGGGCGGGACCGAGGGGGCCAACGTCCTGACTTTC.

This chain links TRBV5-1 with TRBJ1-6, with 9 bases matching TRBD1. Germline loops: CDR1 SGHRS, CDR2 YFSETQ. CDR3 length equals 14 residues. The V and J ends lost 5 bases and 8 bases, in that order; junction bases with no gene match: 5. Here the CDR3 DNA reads TGCGCCAGCAGAAGGGACAGGGAGGATTCACCCCTCCACTTT. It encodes CASRRDREDSPLHF.

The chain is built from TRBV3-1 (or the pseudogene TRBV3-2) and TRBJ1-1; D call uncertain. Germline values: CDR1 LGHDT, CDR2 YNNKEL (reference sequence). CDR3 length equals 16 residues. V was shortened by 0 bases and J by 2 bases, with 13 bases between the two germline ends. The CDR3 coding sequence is TGTGCCAGCAGCCAAGATCCGCGACTTCCTAACACTGAAGCTTTCTTT. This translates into CASSQDPRLPNTEAFF.

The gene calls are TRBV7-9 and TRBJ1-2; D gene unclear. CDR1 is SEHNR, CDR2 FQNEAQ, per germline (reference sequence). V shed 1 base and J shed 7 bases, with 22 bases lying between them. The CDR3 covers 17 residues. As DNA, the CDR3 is TGTGCCAGCAGCTTAGACCTCTTTTATCAGGAGGGAGGTGGCTACACCTTC. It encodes CASSLDLFYQEGGGYTF.

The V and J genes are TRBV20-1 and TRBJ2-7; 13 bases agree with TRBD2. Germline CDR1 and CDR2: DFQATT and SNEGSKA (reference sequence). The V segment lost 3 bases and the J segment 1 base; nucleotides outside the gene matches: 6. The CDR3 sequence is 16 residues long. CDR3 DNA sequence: TGCAGTGCTAGTCCTGGGACTAGCGGGACGTCCTACGAGCAGTACTTC. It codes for CSASPGTSGTSYEQYF.

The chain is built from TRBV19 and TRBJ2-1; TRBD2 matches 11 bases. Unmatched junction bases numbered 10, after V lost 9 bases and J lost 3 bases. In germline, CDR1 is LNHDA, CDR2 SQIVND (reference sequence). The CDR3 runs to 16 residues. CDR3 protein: CASRGLAGNLYNEQFF. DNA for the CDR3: TGTGCCAGCCGCGGACTAGCGGGCAACCTCTACAATGAGCAGTTCTTC. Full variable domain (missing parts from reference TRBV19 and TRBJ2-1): DGGITQSPKYLFRKEGQNVTLSCEQNLNHDAMYWYRQDPGQGLRLIYYSQIVNDFQKGDIAEGYSVSREKKESFPLTVTSAQKNPTAFYLCASRGLAGNLYNEQFFGPGTRLTVL.

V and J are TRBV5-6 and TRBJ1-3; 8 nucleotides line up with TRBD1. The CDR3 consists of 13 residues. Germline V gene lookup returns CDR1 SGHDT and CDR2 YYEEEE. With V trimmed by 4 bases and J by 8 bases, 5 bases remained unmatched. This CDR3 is CASSRDRRHTIYF. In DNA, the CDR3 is TGTGCCAGCAGCCGGGACAGGCGGCACACCATATATTTT.

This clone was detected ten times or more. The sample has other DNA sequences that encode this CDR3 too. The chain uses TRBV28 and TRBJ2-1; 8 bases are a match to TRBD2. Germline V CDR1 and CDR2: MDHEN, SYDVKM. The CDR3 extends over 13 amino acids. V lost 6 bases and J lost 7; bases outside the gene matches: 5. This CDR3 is CASRLPGGNEQFF. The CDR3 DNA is TGTGCCAGCAGGCTACCGGGAGGGAATGAGCAGTTCTTC.

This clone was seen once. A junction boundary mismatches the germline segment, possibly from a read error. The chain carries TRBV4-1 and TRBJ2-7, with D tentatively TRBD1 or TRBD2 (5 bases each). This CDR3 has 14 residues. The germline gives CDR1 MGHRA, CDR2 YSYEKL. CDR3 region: CASSLARGSSEQYF. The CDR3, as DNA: TGCGCCAGCAGCCTGGCGAGGGGTTCCTCCGAGCAGTACTTC.

As DNA, the CDR3 is TGCGCCAGCAGCTTGGGTGGGAGGAGGGATACGCAGTATTTT. It codes for CASSLGGRRDTQYF. This rearrangement joins TRBV5-1 to TRBJ2-3, with D possibly matching TRBD2 (6 bases). V was clipped by 0 bases and J by 6 bases, with 11 bases between them. The CDR3 extends over 14 amino acids. Germline-derived CDR1 and CDR2 are SGHRS and YFSETQ.

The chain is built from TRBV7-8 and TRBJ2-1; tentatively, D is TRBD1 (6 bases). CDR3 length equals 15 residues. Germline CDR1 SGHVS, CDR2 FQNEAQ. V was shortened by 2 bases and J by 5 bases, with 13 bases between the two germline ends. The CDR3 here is CASSLSPAGDNEQFF. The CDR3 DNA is TGTGCCAGCAGCTTATCTCCGGCAGGGGACAATGAGCAGTTCTTC.